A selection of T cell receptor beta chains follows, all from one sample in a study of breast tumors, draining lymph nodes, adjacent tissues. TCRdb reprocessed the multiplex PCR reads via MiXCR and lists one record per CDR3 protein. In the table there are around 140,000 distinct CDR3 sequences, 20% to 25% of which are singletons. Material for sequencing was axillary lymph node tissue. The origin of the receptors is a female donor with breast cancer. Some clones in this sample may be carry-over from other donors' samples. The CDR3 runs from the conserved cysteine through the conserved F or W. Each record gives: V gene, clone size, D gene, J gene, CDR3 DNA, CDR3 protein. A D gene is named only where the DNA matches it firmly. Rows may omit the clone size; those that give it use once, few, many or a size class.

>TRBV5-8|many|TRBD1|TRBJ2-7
TGTGCCAGCAGCAAAGGGACAGGGAACGAGCAGTACTTC
CASSKGTGNEQYF
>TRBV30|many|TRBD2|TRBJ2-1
TGTGCCTGCCTACTAGCGACATCCTACAATGAGCAGTTCTTC
CACLLATSYNEQFF
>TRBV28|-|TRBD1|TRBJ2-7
TGTGCCAGCAGGGGGACAGGGTTTTACGAGCAGTACTTC
CASRGTGFYEQYF
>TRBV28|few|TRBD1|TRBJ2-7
TGTGCCAGCAGCCCCGCCGGGACAGGGGCCTACGAGCAGTACTTC
CASSPAGTGAYEQYF
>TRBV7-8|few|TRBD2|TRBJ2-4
TGTGCCAGCAGCTTAGGGACTAGCGGAAACATTCAGTACTTC
CASSLGTSGNIQYF
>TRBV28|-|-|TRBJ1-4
TGTGCCAGCAGTAATACAGGGAACCGTGAAAAACTGTTTTTT
CASSNTGNREKLFF
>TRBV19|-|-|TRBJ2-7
TGTGCCAGTAGTAAGCGAGGGACGGACTACGAGCAGTACTTC
CASSKRGTDYEQYF
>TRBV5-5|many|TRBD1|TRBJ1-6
TGTGCCAGCAGCCCGTACTCAGGGGGCTGGAATTCACCCCTCCACTTT
CASSPYSGGWNSPLHF
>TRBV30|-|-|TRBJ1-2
TGTGCCTGGACCTCCATGGCGGGGGGCGCAAGCTATGGCTACCCCTTC
CAWTSMAGGASYGYPF
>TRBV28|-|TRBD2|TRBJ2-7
TGTGCCAGCAGTTTATGGGGGACTAGCGGGAGTGCCTACGAGCAGTACTTC
CASSLWGTSGSAYEQYF
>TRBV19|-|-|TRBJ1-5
TGTGCCAGTAGTGTTAAGCGGGGAGATCAGCCCCAGCATTTT
CASSVKRGDQPQHF
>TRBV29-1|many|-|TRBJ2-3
TGCAGCGTTGAGACTTGGCGGTTGCAGGCCACAGATACGCAGTATTTT
CSVETWRLQATDTQYF
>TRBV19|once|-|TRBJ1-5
TGTGCCAGTAGTCCCGGCGGGGAGAGCATGAATCAGCCCCAGCATTTT
CASSPGGESMNQPQHF
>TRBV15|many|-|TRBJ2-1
TGTGCCACCAGCAGAAGCAGGGGAGATGTTGTCTACAATGAGCAGTTCTTC
CATSRSRGDVVYNEQFF
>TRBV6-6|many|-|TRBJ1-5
TGTGCCAGCAGTTACTCAGAGATACAGCCCCAGCATTTT
CASSYSEIQPQHF
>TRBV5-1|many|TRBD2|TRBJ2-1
TGCGCCAGCAGCTTCCAGCCCGAGCGGCTAGCGGGAGTCAATGAGCAGTTCTTC
CASSFQPERLAGVNEQFF
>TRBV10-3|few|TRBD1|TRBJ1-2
TGTGCCATCAGTGAGGTGACAGGGTCGCCCTATGGCTACACCTTC
CAISEVTGSPYGYTF
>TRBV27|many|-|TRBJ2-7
TGTGCCAGCAGTCCCCGACCTTCAGGGGCTTCCGAGCAGTACTTC
CASSPRPSGASEQYF
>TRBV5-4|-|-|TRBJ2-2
TGTGCCAGCAGCTTGTCCGGGGGGCCCGGGAAGCTGTTTTTT
CASSLSGGPGKLFF
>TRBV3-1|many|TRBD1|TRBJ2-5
TGTGCCAGCAGCCAAGGACCAGACAGGGTTGAGACCCAGTACTTC
CASSQGPDRVETQYF
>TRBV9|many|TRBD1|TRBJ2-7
TGTGCCAGCAGCCAAGACAGGGCCCCCTACGAGCAGTACTTC
CASSQDRAPYEQYF
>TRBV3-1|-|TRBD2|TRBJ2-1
TGTGCCAGCAGCTCATCCGGGACTATCGAGTTCTTC
CASSSSGTIEFF
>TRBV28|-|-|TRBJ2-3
TGTGCCAGCAGTGATGCCGGTAGCACAGATACGCAGTATTTT
CASSDAGSTDTQYF